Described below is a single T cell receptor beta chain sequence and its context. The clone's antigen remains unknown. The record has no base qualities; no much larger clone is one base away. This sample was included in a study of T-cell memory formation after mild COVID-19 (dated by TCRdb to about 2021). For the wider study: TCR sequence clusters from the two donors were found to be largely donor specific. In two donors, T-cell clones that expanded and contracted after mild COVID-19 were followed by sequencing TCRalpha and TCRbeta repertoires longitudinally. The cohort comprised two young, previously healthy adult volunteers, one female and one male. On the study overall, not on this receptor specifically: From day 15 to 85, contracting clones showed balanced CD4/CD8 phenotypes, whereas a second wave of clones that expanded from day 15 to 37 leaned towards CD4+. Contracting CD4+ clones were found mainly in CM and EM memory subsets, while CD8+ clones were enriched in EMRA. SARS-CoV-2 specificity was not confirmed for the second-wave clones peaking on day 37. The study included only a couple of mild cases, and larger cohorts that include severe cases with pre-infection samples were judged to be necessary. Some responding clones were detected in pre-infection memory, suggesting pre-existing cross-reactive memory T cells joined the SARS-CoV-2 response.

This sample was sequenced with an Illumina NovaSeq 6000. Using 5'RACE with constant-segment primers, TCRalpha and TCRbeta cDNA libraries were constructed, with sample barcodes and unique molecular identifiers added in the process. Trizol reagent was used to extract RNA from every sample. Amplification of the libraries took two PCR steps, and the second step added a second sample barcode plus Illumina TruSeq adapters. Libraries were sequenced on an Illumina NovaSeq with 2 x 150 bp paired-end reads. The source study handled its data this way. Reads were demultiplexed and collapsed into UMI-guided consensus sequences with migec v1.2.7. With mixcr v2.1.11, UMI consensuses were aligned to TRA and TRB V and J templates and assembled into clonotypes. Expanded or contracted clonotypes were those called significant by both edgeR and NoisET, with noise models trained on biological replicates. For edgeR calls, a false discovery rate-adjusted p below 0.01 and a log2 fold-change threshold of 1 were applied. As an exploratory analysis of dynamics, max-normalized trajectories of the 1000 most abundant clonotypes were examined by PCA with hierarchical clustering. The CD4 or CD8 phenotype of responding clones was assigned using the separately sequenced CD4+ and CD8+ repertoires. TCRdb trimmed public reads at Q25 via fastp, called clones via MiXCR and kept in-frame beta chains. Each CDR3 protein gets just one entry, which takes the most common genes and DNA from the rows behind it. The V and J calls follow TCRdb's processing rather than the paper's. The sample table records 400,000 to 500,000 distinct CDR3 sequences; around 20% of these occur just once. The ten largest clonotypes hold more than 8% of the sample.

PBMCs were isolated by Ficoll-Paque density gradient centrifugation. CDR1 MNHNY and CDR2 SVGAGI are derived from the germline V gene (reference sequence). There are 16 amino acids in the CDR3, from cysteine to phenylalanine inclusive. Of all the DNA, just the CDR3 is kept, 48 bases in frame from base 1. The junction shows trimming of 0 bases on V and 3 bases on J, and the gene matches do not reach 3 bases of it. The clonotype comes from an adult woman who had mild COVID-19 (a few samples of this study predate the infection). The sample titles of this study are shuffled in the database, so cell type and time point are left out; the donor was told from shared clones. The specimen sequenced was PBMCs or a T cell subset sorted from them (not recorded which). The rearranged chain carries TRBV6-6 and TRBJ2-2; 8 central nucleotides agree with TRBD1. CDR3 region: CASSYSRGRHTGELFF. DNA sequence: TGTGCCAGCAGTTACTCCAGGGGGCGGCACACCGGGGAGCTGTTTTTT.